These 30 T cell receptor beta chains were sequenced from one sample in a study of T cell responses to AZD1222 COVID-19 vaccine. Produced via immunoSEQ multiplex PCR; TCRdb's table is partial and in-frame only. The sample includes tens of thousands of clones, 75% to 90% of them seen just once. The sample consisted of peripheral blood, taken on day 0 of AZD1222 vaccination. The receptors derive from an adult in good health.

The V gene is TRBV3-1 (or the pseudogene TRBV3-2), the J gene TRBJ1-2; weak D call: TRBD1 (5 bases). CDR1 and CDR2 (germline): LGHDT, YNNKEL (reference sequence). V gave up 1 base and J gave up 6 bases, with 9 bases separating them. CDR3 length: 13 residues. The chain's CDR3 is CASSQGQLNGYTF. CDR3 DNA: TGTGCCAGCAGCCAAGGACAGCTCAATGGCTACACCTTC.

The rearrangement joins TRBV3-1 (or the pseudogene TRBV3-2) to TRBJ1-2, with D perhaps TRBD1 (6 bases). The CDR3 loop spans 12 amino acids. Germline CDR1 and CDR2: LGHDT and YNNKEL (reference sequence). Between the trimmed V and J ends, which lost 4 bases and 4 bases, there was a span of 7 bases. The CDR3 loop is CASSPDSYGYTF. The CDR3 bases are TGTGCCAGCAGCCCGGACAGCTATGGCTACACCTTC.

The chain recombines TRBV6-5 with TRBJ2-1; D is perhaps TRBD2 (5 bases). The ends were cut back, 5 bases at V and 3 bases at J, with 11 bases in the middle. CDR1 is MNHEY, CDR2 SVGAGI, per germline. This CDR3 is built from 14 residues. The CDR3, as DNA: TGTGCCAGCAGTCAGCGGCATTTCTACAATGAGCAGTTCTTC. This encodes CASSQRHFYNEQFF.

The V and J genes are TRBV28 and TRBJ2-5, with TRBD1 identical over 10 bases. Germline-derived CDR1 and CDR2 are MDHEN and SYDVKM. The CDR3 length is 13 residues. V was pared by 7 bases and J by 7 bases, with 6 bases of the junction left unmatched. CDR3: CASKRQGAWTQYF. CDR3 DNA: TGTGCCAGCAAACGACAGGGGGCGTGGACCCAGTACTTC. Supplemented by reference TRBV28 and TRBJ2-5, the full variable domain reads DVKVTQSSRYLVKRTGEKVFLECVQDMDHENMFWYRQDPGLGLRLIYFSYDVKMKEKGDIPEGYSVSREKKERFSLILESASTNQTSMYLCASKRQGAWTQYFGPGTRLLVL.

The chain joins TRBV4-1 to TRBJ1-2; D is unresolved. Trimming removed 6 bases at V and 3 bases at J, with 17 bases between. The length of the CDR3 is 15 residues. Germline values: CDR1 MGHRA, CDR2 YSYEKL. CDR3 amino acids: CASRPRTSDHYGYTF. The CDR3 bases are TGCGCCAGCAGACCGAGAACCAGCGATCACTATGGCTACACCTTC.

The chain recombines TRBV9 with TRBJ1-2; 10 nucleotides align to TRBD1. The CDR3 loop spans 15 amino acids. The V gene end was trimmed by 3 bases and the J gene end by 3 bases; junction bases not matched to a gene: 5. CDR1 is SGDLS, CDR2 YYNGEE, per germline. This CDR3 is CASSARQGAYYGYTF. CDR3 coding DNA: TGTGCCAGCAGCGCCCGACAGGGGGCTTACTATGGCTACACCTTC.

The chain has TRBV10-3 and TRBJ1-3; TRBD1 is a possible D gene (6 bases). The CDR3 totals 12 residues. The ends were cut back, 10 bases at V and 7 bases at J, with 14 bases in the middle. Germline V gene lookup returns CDR1 ENHRY and CDR2 SYGVKD. The CDR3 region is CATAQGSNTIYF. In DNA, the CDR3 is TGTGCCACCGCACAGGGATCCAACACCATATATTTT.

This clone was counted once. This sequence joins TRBV29-1 and TRBJ1-2; D remains unclear. Between the trimmed V and J ends, which lost 5 bases and 6 bases, there was a span of 10 bases. Germline CDR1 reads SQVTM; CDR2 reads ANQGSEA. The CDR3 length is 11 residues. The DNA for the CDR3 is TGCAGCGTTTCGGACGGGGATGGCTACACCTTC. The encoded protein is CSVSDGDGYTF.

The chain is built from TRBV12-3 or TRBV12-4 and TRBJ1-1; 9 nucleotides agree with TRBD1. Trimming at V came to 5 bases and at J to 10 bases, leaving 8 bases not matched to a gene. The CDR3 is 13 amino acids. CDR3: CASSISGTGLAFF. CDR3 sequence (DNA): TGTGCCAGCAGTATATCCGGGACAGGGTTAGCTTTCTTT.

This CDR3 is CASSLAQDYNEQFF. The CDR3 coding sequence is TGTGCCAGCAGCTTGGCCCAGGACTACAATGAGCAGTTCTTC. The chain has TRBV5-6 and TRBJ2-1; D is unclear. The V gene lost 0 bases and the J gene lost 3 bases, with 7 bases spanning the gap. This CDR3 is 14 amino acids long. Germline V gene data show CDR1 as SGHDT and CDR2 as YYEEEE. Variable domain in full (rest from reference TRBV5-6 and TRBJ2-1): DAGVTQSPTHLIKTRGQQVTLRCSPKSGHDTVSWYQQALGQGPQFIFQYYEEEERQRGNFPDRFSGHQFPNYSSELNVNALLLGDSALYLCASSLAQDYNEQFFGPGTRLTVL.

As to this clone: The junction differs from germline at one of its ends, possibly a read error. The rearrangement uses TRBV6-5 and TRBJ2-2; TRBD1 or TRBD2 may be the D gene (9 bases each). Germline values: CDR1 MNHEY, CDR2 SVGAGI. The CDR3 sequence is 15 residues long. This CDR3 is CASSYRDRASGVLFF. The CDR3 nucleotides are TGTGCCAGCAGTTACCGGGACAGGGCTAGCGGGGTGCTGTTTTTT.

V usage is TRBV18 and J usage is TRBJ2-2; D might be TRBD1 (6 bases). V lost 0 bases and J lost 1, with 6 bases in between. This CDR3 has 15 amino acids. The germline gives CDR1 KGHSH, CDR2 LQKENI. The CDR3 loop is CASSPPGQNTGELFF. CDR3 coding DNA: TGTGCCAGCTCACCACCGGGACAGAACACCGGGGAGCTGTTTTTT.

The chain carries TRBV28 and TRBJ1-2; D unresolved. The germline V gene has CDR1 MDHEN and CDR2 SYDVKM. CDR3 size: 15 residues. Trimming removed 3 bases from V and 0 bases from J, with 11 bases in between. CDR3 region: CASSFLESPNYGYTF. CDR3 bases: TGTGCCAGCAGTTTCTTAGAAAGCCCTAACTATGGCTACACCTTC.

V usage is TRBV7-9 and J usage is TRBJ1-4; possibly TRBD1 for D (5 bases). V gave up 1 base and J gave up 8 bases, with 14 bases separating them. The CDR3 has 15 amino acids. The germline gives CDR1 SEHNR, CDR2 FQNEAQ (reference sequence). The CDR3 here is CASSLGIGEGEKLFF. CDR3 coding DNA: TGTGCCAGCAGCTTAGGTATAGGGGAGGGAGAAAAACTGTTTTTT. Full variable domain (missing parts from reference TRBV7-9 and TRBJ1-4): DTGVSQNPRHKITKRGQNVTFRCDPISEHNRLYWYRQTLGQGPEFLTYFQNEAQLEKSRLLSDRFSAERPKGSFSTLEIQRTEQGDSAMYLCASSLGIGEGEKLFFGSGTQLSVL.

The chain is built from TRBV2 and TRBJ1-5; possible D gene TRBD1, 6 bases. The length of the CDR3 is 12 residues. Germline lookup yields CDR1 SNHLY and CDR2 FYNNEI. The V and J ends lost 6 bases and 7 bases respectively, with 10 bases between them. The CDR3 here is CASSRGGQPQHF. CDR3 coding DNA: TGTGCCAGCAGCAGGGGAGGACAGCCCCAGCATTTT.

The genes are TRBV7-9 and TRBJ1-2; D gene ambiguous. Trimming took off 1 base at V and 6 bases at J, with 9 bases between the two ends. This CDR3 contains 13 residues. Germline V lookup: CDR1 SEHNR, CDR2 FQNEAQ (reference sequence). CDR3 coding DNA: TGTGCCAGCAGCTTAGAGTACGGGAATGGCTACACCTTC. It encodes CASSLEYGNGYTF.

This chain connects TRBV19 to TRBJ1-4; 10 bases match TRBD1. The length of the CDR3 is 22 residues. Germline-derived CDR1 and CDR2 are LNHDA and SQIVND (reference sequence). V trimming: 8 bases; J trimming: 0 bases; junction bases outside the gene matches: 24. The CDR3 nucleotides are TGTGCCAGTCATTGGGCCATCCCGGGACAGGGGAGGTGGATTGCAACTAATGAAAAACTGTTTTTT. This gives the protein CASHWAIPGQGRWIATNEKLFF.

The J gene is TRBJ2-1, the V gene TRBV6-5; tentative D call: TRBD2 (7 bases). Germline V lookup: CDR1 MNHEY, CDR2 SVGAGI. Trimming pared 8 bases from V and 9 bases from J, leaving 20 bases between. CDR3 length equals 14 residues. The chain's CDR3 is CASRTAQAGSEQFF. The CDR3 DNA reads as TGTGCCAGCCGGACAGCCCAAGCGGGAAGTGAGCAGTTCTTC.

The J gene is TRBJ2-1, the V gene TRBV6-5; 8 bases are shared with TRBD2. The V segment lost 2 bases and the J segment 4 bases; nucleotides outside the gene matches: 4. The CDR3 length is 15 residues. Per the germline V gene, CDR1 is MNHEY and CDR2 is SVGAGI. CDR3 bases: TGTGCCAGCAGTTACCCCGGGGGGGGGTACAATGAGCAGTTCTTC. Translation gives CASSYPGGGYNEQFF.

As DNA, the CDR3 is TGTGCCTGGGGGGGGAGCTCCTACAATGAGCAGTTCTTC. It translates to CAWGGSSYNEQFF. The chain joins TRBV7-9 to TRBJ2-1, with 7 bases matching TRBD2. This CDR3 comprises 13 residues. Germline trimming cut 11 bases from V and 0 bases from J; bases unmatched to any gene: 4. The germline CDR1 and CDR2 sequences are SEHNR and FQNEAQ (reference sequence).

This chain links TRBV29-1 with TRBJ2-3; 7 bases map to TRBD2. The V segment lost 0 bases and the J segment 4 bases; nucleotides outside the gene matches: 7. CDR1 is SQVTM, CDR2 ANQGSEA, per germline. The CDR3 is 15 amino acids. The CDR3 nucleotides are TGCAGCGTTGAAGATGGGCGGGAGACGCCAGATACGCAGTATTTT. Translation gives CSVEDGRETPDTQYF.

The J gene is TRBJ2-1, the V gene TRBV28; 11 nucleotides align to TRBD2. The V gene's germline CDR1 is MDHEN and CDR2 SYDVKM. The CDR3 is made up of 12 amino acids. CDR3 amino acids: CSTSGSGNEQFF. The DNA of the CDR3 is TGTTCCACTAGCGGGAGTGGCAATGAGCAGTTCTTC.

This clone was found once. The rearrangement joins TRBV27 to TRBJ1-6, with no clear D. In germline, CDR1 is MNHEY, CDR2 SMNVEV (reference sequence). This CDR3 region has 13 residues. Trimming removed 2 bases from V and 10 bases from J, with 9 bases in between. CDR3 sequence: CASSLGRSSPLHF. In DNA form, the CDR3 reads TGTGCCAGCAGTTTAGGACGGAGCTCACCCCTCCACTTT.

The CDR3 spells CASSLGGPNYGYTF. Written as DNA, the CDR3 is TGTGCCAGCAGTCTGGGGGGGCCTAACTATGGCTACACCTTC. The chain links TRBV28 to TRBJ1-2, with D tentatively TRBD1 (6 bases). CDR3 length equals 14 residues. V was cut by 5 bases and J by 0 bases, with 10 bases left in between. Germline-derived CDR1 and CDR2 are MDHEN and SYDVKM.

This clone was seen a handful of times. This sequence joins TRBV14 and TRBJ2-7; D may be TRBD1 (6 bases). This CDR3 is 13 amino acids long. CDR1 and CDR2 (germline): SGHDN, FVKESK. The V and J ends lost 4 bases and 2 bases respectively, with 9 bases between them. CDR3 nucleotide sequence: TGTGCCAGCAGCCGGGACAAAGCCTACGAGCAGTACTTC. Translated: CASSRDKAYEQYF.

In its sample, this clone was seen a few times. The V gene is TRBV2, the J gene TRBJ1-2, with 9 positions matching TRBD1. The length of the CDR3 is 14 residues. CDR1 is SNHLY and CDR2 is FYNNEI in the germline V gene. The J segment lost 6 bases and the V segment lost 7 bases, leaving 9 bases of the junction unmatched. The DNA of the CDR3 is TGTGCCAGCACCCTCACAGGGGGCGGGAATGGCTACACCTTC. Encoded protein: CASTLTGGGNGYTF.

This CDR3 reads CSVVPGQSNTGELFF. In nucleotides, the CDR3 is TGCAGCGTCGTCCCGGGACAGAGTAACACCGGGGAGCTGTTTTTT. The chain combines TRBV29-1 with TRBJ2-2; 7 nucleotides align to TRBD1. The CDR3 covers 15 residues. J was trimmed by 2 bases and V by 6 bases; bases with no gene match: 9. Germline CDR1 and CDR2: SQVTM and ANQGSEA.

The chain has TRBV27 and TRBJ2-3, with D perhaps given as TRBD1 or TRBD2 (6 bases each). V gave up 7 bases and J gave up 1 base, with 18 bases separating them. In germline, CDR1 is MNHEY, CDR2 SMNVEV (reference sequence). The CDR3 is 16 amino acids. CDR3 in DNA: TGTGCCAGCATCCCTCTGGGGGGCGCGGGCACAGATACGCAGTATTTT. It is translated as CASIPLGGAGTDTQYF.

The gene calls are TRBV13 and TRBJ1-3; D is uncertain. Germline loops: CDR1 PRHDT, CDR2 FYEKMQ (reference sequence). This CDR3 has 18 amino acids. The V and J ends lost 2 bases and 0 bases respectively, with 17 bases between them. The chain's CDR3 is CASSLKRPGLNSGNTIYF. Written as DNA, the CDR3 is TGTGCCAGCAGCTTAAAACGCCCAGGACTGAACTCTGGAAACACCATATATTTT. Drawing the rest from reference TRBV13 and TRBJ1-3, the complete variable domain is AAGVIQSPRHLIKEKRETATLKCYPIPRHDTVYWYQQGPGQDPQFLISFYEKMQSDKGSIPDRFSAQQFSDYHSELNMSSLELGDSALYFCASSLKRPGLNSGNTIYFGEGSWLTVV.

The chain joins TRBV11-3 to TRBJ2-1, with 10 positions matching TRBD1. Germline CDR1 is SGHNT and CDR2 is YENEEA. V dropped 1 base and J dropped 4; count of bases not matched to a gene: 1. The CDR3 sequence is 15 residues long. This CDR3 is CASSLGTGGYNEQFF. As DNA, the CDR3 is TGTGCCAGCAGCTTAGGGACAGGGGGATACAATGAGCAGTTCTTC.